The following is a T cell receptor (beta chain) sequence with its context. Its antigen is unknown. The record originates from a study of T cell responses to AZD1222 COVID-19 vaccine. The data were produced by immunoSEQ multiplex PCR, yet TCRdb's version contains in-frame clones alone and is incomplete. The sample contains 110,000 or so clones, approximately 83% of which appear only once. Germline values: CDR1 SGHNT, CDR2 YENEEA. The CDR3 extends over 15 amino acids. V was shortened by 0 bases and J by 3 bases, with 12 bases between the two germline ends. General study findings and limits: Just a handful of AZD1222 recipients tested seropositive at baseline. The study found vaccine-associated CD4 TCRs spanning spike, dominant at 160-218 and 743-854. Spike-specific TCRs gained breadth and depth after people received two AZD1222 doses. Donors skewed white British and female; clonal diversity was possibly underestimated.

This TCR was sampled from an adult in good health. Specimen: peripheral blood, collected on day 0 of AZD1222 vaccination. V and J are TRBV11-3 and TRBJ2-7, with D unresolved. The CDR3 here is CASSLEIGFRYEQYF. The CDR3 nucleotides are TGTGCCAGCAGCTTAGAAATAGGGTTTCGCTACGAGCAGTACTTC.